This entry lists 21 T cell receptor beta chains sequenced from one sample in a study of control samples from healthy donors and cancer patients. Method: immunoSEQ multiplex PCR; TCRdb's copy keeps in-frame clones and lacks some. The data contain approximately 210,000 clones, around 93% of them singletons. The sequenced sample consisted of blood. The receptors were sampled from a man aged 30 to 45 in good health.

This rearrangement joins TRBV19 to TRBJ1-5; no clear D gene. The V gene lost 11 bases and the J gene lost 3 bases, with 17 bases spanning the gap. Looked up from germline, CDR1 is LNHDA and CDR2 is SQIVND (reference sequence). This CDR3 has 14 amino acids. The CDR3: CAGKVWRDNQPQHF. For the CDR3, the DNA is TGTGCCGGCAAGGTCTGGCGGGACAATCAGCCCCAGCATTTT. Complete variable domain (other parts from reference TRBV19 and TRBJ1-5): DGGITQSPKYLFRKEGQNVTLSCEQNLNHDAMYWYRQDPGQGLRLIYYSQIVNDFQKGDIAEGYSVSREKKESFPLTVTSAQKNPTAFYLCAGKVWRDNQPQHFGDGTRLSIL.

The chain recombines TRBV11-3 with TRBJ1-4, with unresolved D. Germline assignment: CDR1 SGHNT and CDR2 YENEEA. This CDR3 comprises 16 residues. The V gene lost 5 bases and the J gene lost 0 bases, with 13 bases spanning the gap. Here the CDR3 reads CASSLRGRATNEKLFF. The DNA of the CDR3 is TGTGCCAGCAGCCTACGTGGCCGGGCAACTAATGAAAAACTGTTTTTT.

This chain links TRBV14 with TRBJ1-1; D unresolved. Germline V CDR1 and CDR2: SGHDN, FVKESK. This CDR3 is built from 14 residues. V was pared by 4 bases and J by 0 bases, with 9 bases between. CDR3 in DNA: TGTGCCAGCAGCCTGGCCGGCATGAACACTGAAGCTTTCTTT. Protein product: CASSLAGMNTEAFF.

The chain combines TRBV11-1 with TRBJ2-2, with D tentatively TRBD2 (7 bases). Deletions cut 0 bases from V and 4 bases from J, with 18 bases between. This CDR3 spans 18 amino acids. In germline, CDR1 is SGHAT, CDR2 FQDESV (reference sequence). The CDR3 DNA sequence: TGTGCCAGCAGCTTAGCGGTCGGCCGTAGGGGGGGCACCGGGGAGCTGTTTTTT. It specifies CASSLAVGRRGGTGELFF.

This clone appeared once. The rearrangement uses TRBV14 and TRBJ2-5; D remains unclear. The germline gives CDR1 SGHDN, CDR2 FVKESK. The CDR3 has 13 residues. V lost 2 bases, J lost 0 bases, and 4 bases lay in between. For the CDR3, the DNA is TGTGCCAGCAGCCAAAGTTACCAAGAGACCCAGTACTTC. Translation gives CASSQSYQETQYF.

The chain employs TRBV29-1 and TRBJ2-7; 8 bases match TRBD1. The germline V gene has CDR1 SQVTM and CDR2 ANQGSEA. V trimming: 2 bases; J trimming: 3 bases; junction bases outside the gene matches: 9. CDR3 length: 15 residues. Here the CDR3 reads CSVELGTGFFYEQYF. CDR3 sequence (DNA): TGCAGCGTTGAACTTGGGACAGGATTCTTCTACGAGCAGTACTTC.

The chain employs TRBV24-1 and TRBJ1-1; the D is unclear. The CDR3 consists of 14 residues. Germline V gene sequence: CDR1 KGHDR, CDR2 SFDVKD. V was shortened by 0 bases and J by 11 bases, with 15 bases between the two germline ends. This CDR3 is CATSDLLSGGGAFF. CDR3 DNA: TGTGCCACCAGTGATTTGCTATCCGGCGGCGGGGCTTTCTTT.

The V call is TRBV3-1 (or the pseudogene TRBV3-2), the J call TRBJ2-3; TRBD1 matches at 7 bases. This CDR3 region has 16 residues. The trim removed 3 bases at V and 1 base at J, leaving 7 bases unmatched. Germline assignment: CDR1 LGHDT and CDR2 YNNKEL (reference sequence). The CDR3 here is CASSHPDRVGTDTQYF. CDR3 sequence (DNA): TGTGCCAGCAGCCACCCCGACAGGGTTGGCACAGATACGCAGTATTTT.

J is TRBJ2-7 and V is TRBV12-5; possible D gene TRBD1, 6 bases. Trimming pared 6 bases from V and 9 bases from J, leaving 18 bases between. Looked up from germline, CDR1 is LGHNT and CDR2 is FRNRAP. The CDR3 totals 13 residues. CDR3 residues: CASGLDSTTRQYF. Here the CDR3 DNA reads TGTGCTAGTGGGCTGGACAGTACTACGAGGCAGTACTTC.

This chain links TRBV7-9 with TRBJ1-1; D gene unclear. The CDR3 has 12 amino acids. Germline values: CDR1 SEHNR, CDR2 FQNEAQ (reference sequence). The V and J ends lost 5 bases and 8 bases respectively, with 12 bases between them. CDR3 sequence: CASSRITEEAFF. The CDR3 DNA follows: TGTGCCAGCAGCCGAATCACGGAAGAAGCTTTCTTT.

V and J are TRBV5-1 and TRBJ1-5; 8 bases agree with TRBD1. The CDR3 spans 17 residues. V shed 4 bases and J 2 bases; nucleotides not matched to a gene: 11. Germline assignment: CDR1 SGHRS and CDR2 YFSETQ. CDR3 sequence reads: CASSPTGDRGGNQPQHF. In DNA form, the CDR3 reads TGCGCCAGCAGCCCTACGGGAGACAGGGGTGGCAATCAGCCCCAGCATTTT.

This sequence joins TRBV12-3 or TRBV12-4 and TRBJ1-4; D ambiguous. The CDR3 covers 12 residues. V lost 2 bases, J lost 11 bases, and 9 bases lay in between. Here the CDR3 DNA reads TGTGCCAGCAGTTTAATCGGGTTGAAACTGTTTTTT. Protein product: CASSLIGLKLFF.

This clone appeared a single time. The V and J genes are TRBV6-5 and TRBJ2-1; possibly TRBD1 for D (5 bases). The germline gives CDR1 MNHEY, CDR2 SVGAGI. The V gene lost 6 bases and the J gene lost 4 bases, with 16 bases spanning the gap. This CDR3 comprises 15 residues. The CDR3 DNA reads TGTGCCAGCAGGAGACAGAAACAGTTGTACAATGAGCAGTTCTTC. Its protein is CASRRQKQLYNEQFF.

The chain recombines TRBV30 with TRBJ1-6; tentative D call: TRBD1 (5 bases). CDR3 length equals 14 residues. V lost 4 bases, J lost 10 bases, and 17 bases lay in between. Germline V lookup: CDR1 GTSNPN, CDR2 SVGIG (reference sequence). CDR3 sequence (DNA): TGTGCCTGGACACCGAAGGGCGGGGGATCACCCCTCCACTTT. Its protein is CAWTPKGGGSPLHF. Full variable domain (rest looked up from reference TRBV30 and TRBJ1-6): SQTIHQWPATLVQPVGSPLSLECTVEGTSNPNLYWYRQAAGRGLQLLFYSVGIGQISSEVPQNLSASRPQDRQFILSSKKLLLSDSGFYLCAWTPKGGGSPLHFGNGTRLTVT.

The CDR3 nucleotides read TGTGCCAGCTCACCACTCCCGGCGAACACTGAAGCTTTCTTT. Amino acid sequence: CASSPLPANTEAFF. The V gene is TRBV18, the J gene TRBJ1-1; D gene uncertain. V was shortened by 1 base and J by 1 base, with 7 bases between the two germline ends. The germline CDR1 and CDR2 sequences are KGHSH and LQKENI. The CDR3 consists of 14 residues.

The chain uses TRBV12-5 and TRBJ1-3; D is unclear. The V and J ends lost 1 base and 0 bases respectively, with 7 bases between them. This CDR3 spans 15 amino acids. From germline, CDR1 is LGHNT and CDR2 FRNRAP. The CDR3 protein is CASGLARASGNTIYF. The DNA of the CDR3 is TGTGCTAGTGGTTTGGCGAGGGCCTCTGGAAACACCATATATTTT.

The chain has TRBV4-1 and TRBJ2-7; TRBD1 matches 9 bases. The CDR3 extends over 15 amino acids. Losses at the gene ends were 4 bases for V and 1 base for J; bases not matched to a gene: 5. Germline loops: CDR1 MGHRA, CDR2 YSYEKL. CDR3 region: CASSPGTGISYEQYF. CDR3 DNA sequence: TGCGCCAGCAGCCCCGGGACAGGGATATCCTACGAGCAGTACTTC.

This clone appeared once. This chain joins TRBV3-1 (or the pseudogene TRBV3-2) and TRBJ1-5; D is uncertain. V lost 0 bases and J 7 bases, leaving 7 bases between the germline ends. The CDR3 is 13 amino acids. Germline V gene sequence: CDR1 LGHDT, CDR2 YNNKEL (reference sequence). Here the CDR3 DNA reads TGTGCCAGCAGCCAAGATGGGGTCCAGCCCCAGCATTTT. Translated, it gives CASSQDGVQPQHF.

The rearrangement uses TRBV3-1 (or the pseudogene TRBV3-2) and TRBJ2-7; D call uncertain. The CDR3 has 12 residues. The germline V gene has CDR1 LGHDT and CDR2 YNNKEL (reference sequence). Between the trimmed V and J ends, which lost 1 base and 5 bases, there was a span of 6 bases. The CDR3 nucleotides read TGTGCCAGCAGCCAAGTTCCAGACGAGCAGTACTTC. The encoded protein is CASSQVPDEQYF.

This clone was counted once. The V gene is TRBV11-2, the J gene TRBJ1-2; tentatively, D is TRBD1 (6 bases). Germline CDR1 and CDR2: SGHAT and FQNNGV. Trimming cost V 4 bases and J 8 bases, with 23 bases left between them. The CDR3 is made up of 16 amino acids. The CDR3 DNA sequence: TGTGCCAGCAGCTCCGGCGGGACACTCCGGAGGTACGGCTACACCTTC. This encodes CASSSGGTLRRYGYTF.

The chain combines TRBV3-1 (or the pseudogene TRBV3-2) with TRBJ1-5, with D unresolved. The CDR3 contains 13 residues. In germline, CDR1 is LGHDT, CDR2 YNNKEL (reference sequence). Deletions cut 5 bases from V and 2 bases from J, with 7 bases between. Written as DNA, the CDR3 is TGTGCCAGCAGCTTCCCGGGCAATCAGCCCCAGCATTTT. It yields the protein CASSFPGNQPQHF.